The 26 T cell receptor beta chains listed next were all sequenced from one sample in a study of blood T cell repertoires in COVID-19. Only in-frame clones appear in the TCRdb table, and some are missing; sequencing was by immunoSEQ multiplex PCR. This table has about 270,000 clones, around nine tenths appearing once. The sequenced sample was peripheral blood. These receptor sequences come from a man aged 35 to 55 who had recovered from COVID-19.

This clone occurred a few times. The V and J genes are TRBV29-1 and TRBJ1-2, with a weak D call TRBD1 (5 bases). Per the germline V gene, CDR1 is SQVTM and CDR2 is ANQGSEA. Trimming cost V 1 base and J 2 bases, with 5 bases left between them. This CDR3 region has 12 residues. This chain's CDR3 is CSVEGQNYGYTF. CDR3 nucleotides: TGCAGCGTTGAAGGACAGAACTATGGCTACACCTTC.

This clone was detected only once. The chain joins TRBV4-2 to TRBJ2-7, with D possibly matching TRBD1 (6 bases). Germline V gives CDR1 LGHNA, CDR2 YNFKEQ. This CDR3 has 19 residues. With 3 bases removed from V and 0 bases from J, the gap between germline ends came to 24 bases. In nucleotides, the CDR3 is TGTGCCAGCAGCCAGGGGGACACCATTTACCTGGCGCGCTCCTACGAGCAGTACTTC. It encodes CASSQGDTIYLARSYEQYF.

The chain couples TRBV14 to TRBJ1-4, with unresolved D. V was shortened by 4 bases and J by 9 bases, with 18 bases between the two germline ends. There are 15 residues in the CDR3. Looked up from germline, CDR1 is SGHDN and CDR2 is FVKESK. CDR3 amino acids: CASSPYSIGNQKLFF. CDR3 in DNA: TGTGCCAGCAGCCCGTACAGTATCGGTAACCAAAAACTGTTTTTT.

The V call is TRBV11-2, the J call TRBJ1-2, with D uncertain. Trimming shortened V by 4 bases and J by 3 bases, and 6 bases separated the two germline ends. This CDR3 is built from 12 residues. Germline V gene lookup returns CDR1 SGHAT and CDR2 FQNNGV. CDR3 DNA: TGTGCCAGCAGCTCCGGTGACTATGGCTACACCTTC. It codes for CASSSGDYGYTF.

This clone was seen more than once but under ten times. The V gene is TRBV29-1, the J gene TRBJ2-7; weak D call: TRBD2 (5 bases). This CDR3 has 14 amino acids. The V gene lost 7 bases and the J gene lost 0 bases, with 16 bases spanning the gap. CDR1 SQVTM and CDR2 ANQGSEA come from the germline V gene. The CDR3 sequence is CSARESTTSYEQYF. For the CDR3, the DNA is TGCAGCGCTAGGGAGTCCACAACCTCCTACGAGCAGTACTTC.

The V gene is TRBV6-2 or TRBV6-3, the J gene TRBJ2-7; D perhaps matches TRBD2 (6 bases). The germline V gene encodes CDR1 MNHEY and CDR2 SVGEGT. Trimming stripped 2 bases from V and 2 bases from J, with 13 bases between. This CDR3 comprises 15 residues. The DNA for the CDR3 is TGTGCCAGCAGTTACCCCAGGGACTTACCCTACGAGCAGTACTTC. It translates to CASSYPRDLPYEQYF.

The genes are TRBV5-1 and TRBJ2-5; 12 bases align to TRBD2. Losses at the gene ends were 4 bases for V and 7 bases for J; bases not matched to a gene: 8. Germline V gene lookup returns CDR1 SGHRS and CDR2 YFSETQ. This CDR3 has 15 residues. CDR3 sequence (DNA): TGCGCCAGCAGCCCTCTAGCGGGGGGGCTTGTGACCCAGTACTTC. Translating gives CASSPLAGGLVTQYF.

This chain uses TRBV19 with TRBJ1-1; tentatively, D is TRBD1 (5 bases). Germline V CDR1 and CDR2: LNHDA, SQIVND (reference sequence). V lost 7 bases and J lost 5, with 17 bases in between. The CDR3 totals 14 residues. The DNA of the CDR3 is TGTGCCAGTACCATGGGCGGGGGAGTGACTGAAGCTTTCTTT. Amino acid sequence: CASTMGGGVTEAFF.

The gene calls are TRBV10-3 and TRBJ2-1, with a weak D call TRBD2 (7 bases). Germline V CDR1 and CDR2: ENHRY, SYGVKD. The CDR3 is 12 amino acids. The ends were cut back, 8 bases at V and 8 bases at J, with 13 bases in the middle. CDR3 in amino acids: CAIYSGGDEQFF. The CDR3 coding sequence is TGTGCCATCTATTCGGGGGGCGATGAGCAGTTCTTC.

The V and J genes are TRBV19 and TRBJ2-3, with TRBD2 identical over 11 bases. Germline V lookup: CDR1 LNHDA, CDR2 SQIVND (reference sequence). Germline trimming cut 2 bases from V and 3 bases from J; bases unmatched to any gene: 1. The CDR3 covers 15 residues. As DNA, the CDR3 is TGTGCCAGTAGTATACTAGCGGGAGGAACAGATACGCAGTATTTT. It encodes CASSILAGGTDTQYF.

This chain joins TRBV7-9 and TRBJ2-7; tentative D call: TRBD2 (5 bases). The ends were cut back, 5 bases at V and 4 bases at J, with 9 bases in the middle. The germline CDR1 and CDR2 sequences are SEHNR and FQNEAQ (reference sequence). The CDR3 has 12 amino acids. The CDR3 here is CASSPEGYEQYF. As DNA, the CDR3 is TGTGCCAGCAGCCCTGAGGGTTACGAGCAGTACTTC.

The chain links TRBV10-3 to TRBJ2-5; D call uncertain. Germline CDR1 is ENHRY and CDR2 is SYGVKD. The CDR3 is 15 residues long. V was shortened by 0 bases and J by 7 bases, with 15 bases between the two germline ends. CDR3 region: CAISESARVVGTQYF. For the CDR3, the DNA is TGTGCCATCAGTGAGTCAGCTCGGGTGGTCGGGACCCAGTACTTC.

V gene TRBV5-4 combines with J gene TRBJ2-5; the match to TRBD2 covers 16 bases. CDR3 length: 17 residues. The germline CDR1 and CDR2 sequences are SGHNT and YYREEE (reference sequence). The V segment lost 2 bases and the J segment 2 bases; nucleotides outside the gene matches: 3. The CDR3 DNA is TGTGCCAGCAGCTTATCGGGACTAGCGGGGGGGCAAGAGACCCAGTACTTC. Encoded protein: CASSLSGLAGGQETQYF.

The chain has TRBV12-5 and TRBJ1-1; TRBD1 might be the D (6 bases). This CDR3 spans 13 amino acids. Germline V gives CDR1 LGHNT, CDR2 FRNRAP. With 7 bases removed from V and 4 bases from J, the gap between germline ends came to 13 bases. CDR3 nucleotides: TGTGCTAGTGTCAAAGGGGGAATCACTGAAGCTTTCTTT. As protein: CASVKGGITEAFF.

The J gene is TRBJ1-1, the V gene TRBV28; TRBD1 agrees at 8 bases. This CDR3 has 15 residues. The J segment lost 6 bases and the V segment lost 6 bases, leaving 12 bases of the junction unmatched. Per the germline V gene, CDR1 is MDHEN and CDR2 is SYDVKM. CDR3 protein: CASSTSGQGGAEAFF. The CDR3 DNA follows: TGTGCCAGCAGCACATCCGGACAGGGAGGCGCTGAAGCTTTCTTT.

In the case of this clone: It is likely a read error: a sequence one base away is far more abundant. The chain employs TRBV7-3 and TRBJ2-1; 8 bases align to TRBD2. CDR1 and CDR2 from the germline V gene are SGHTA and FQGTGA. CDR3 size: 13 residues. The trim removed 2 bases at V and 8 bases at J, leaving 2 bases unmatched. CDR3 residues: CASSLVAGHEQFF. DNA for the CDR3: TGTGCCAGCAGCTTAGTAGCGGGGCATGAGCAGTTCTTC.

This sequence joins TRBV27 and TRBJ1-1; TRBD1 matches at 7 bases. Losses at the gene ends were 6 bases for V and 6 bases for J; bases not matched to a gene: 7. This CDR3 contains 13 residues. Looked up from germline, CDR1 is MNHEY and CDR2 is SMNVEV (reference sequence). CDR3 in DNA: TGTGCCAGCAGGCGGGACAGTTCTCCTGAAGCTTTCTTT. It translates to CASRRDSSPEAFF.

This sequence joins TRBV12-3 or TRBV12-4 and TRBJ2-7; no reliable D call. V lost 2 bases and J 4 bases, leaving 6 bases between the germline ends. CDR3 length equals 12 residues. In nucleotides, the CDR3 is TGTGCCAGCAGTTTAACCACTTACGAGCAGTACTTC. This translates into CASSLTTYEQYF.

This chain joins TRBV5-1 and TRBJ2-5; 11 bases are shared with TRBD2. This CDR3 region has 15 residues. V lost 2 bases to trimming and J lost 5 bases; unmatched junction nucleotides: 5. The germline V gene encodes CDR1 SGHRS and CDR2 YFSETQ. For the CDR3, the DNA is TGCGCCAGCAGCTTCACTAGCGGGAGCGGCGAGACCCAGTACTTC. Protein: CASSFTSGSGETQYF.

The chain is built from TRBV3-1 (or the pseudogene TRBV3-2) and TRBJ2-7, with D unresolved. Germline V gives CDR1 LGHDT, CDR2 YNNKEL (reference sequence). The CDR3 has 15 residues. V lost 0 bases and J lost 2, with 11 bases in between. CDR3 coding DNA: TGTGCCAGCAGCCAAGAAAAGTGGCCCCCCTACGAGCAGTACTTC. It specifies CASSQEKWPPYEQYF.

The rearrangement uses TRBV6-6 and TRBJ2-7; D uncertain. Germline CDR1 reads MNHNY; CDR2 reads SVGAGI (reference sequence). This CDR3 is 15 amino acids long. Trimming shortened V by 2 bases and J by 2 bases, and 13 bases separated the two germline ends. CDR3 sequence: CASSYHSTRPYEQYF. CDR3 DNA: TGTGCCAGCAGTTACCATTCAACCAGGCCCTACGAGCAGTACTTC.

The CDR3 bases are TGCGCCAGCAGTGCGTCCAGGAGGAATCCGTTCGAGCAGTACTTC. Residues: CASSASRRNPFEQYF. V gene TRBV10-1 combines with J gene TRBJ2-7; D perhaps matches TRBD2 (5 bases). V was clipped by 4 bases and J by 6 bases, with 19 bases between them. Germline V gene data show CDR1 as WNHNN and CDR2 as SYGVQD (reference sequence). The CDR3 is 15 residues long.

J is TRBJ1-5 and V is TRBV4-3, with unresolved D. Germline CDR1 reads LGHNA; CDR2 reads YSLEER. V lost 0 bases and J 8 bases, leaving 8 bases between the germline ends. This CDR3 spans 13 amino acids. The CDR3 region is CASSQDTGKPQHF. The CDR3 DNA is TGCGCCAGCAGCCAAGACACGGGGAAGCCCCAGCATTTT.

This clone was recorded only once. The V call is TRBV14, the J call TRBJ2-5; no reliable D call. This CDR3 contains 14 residues. The germline gives CDR1 SGHDN, CDR2 FVKESK. Deletions cut 4 bases from V and 2 bases from J, with 11 bases between. The CDR3 here is CASSPWAGQETQYF. In DNA, the CDR3 is TGTGCCAGCAGCCCCTGGGCTGGGCAAGAGACCCAGTACTTC.

This clone has only a few counts. The chain couples TRBV6-5 to TRBJ2-7; 10 nucleotides match TRBD2. This CDR3 is 15 amino acids long. V lost 0 bases to trimming and J lost 6 bases; unmatched junction nucleotides: 5. Germline-derived CDR1 and CDR2 are MNHEY and SVGAGI. The CDR3: CASSYSASGSREQYF. CDR3 DNA: TGTGCCAGCAGTTACTCGGCTAGCGGGAGCCGCGAGCAGTACTTC.

The J gene is TRBJ2-7, the V gene TRBV5-4; 8 bases are shared with TRBD1. The CDR3 is 12 amino acids. V trimming: 6 bases; J trimming: 6 bases; junction bases outside the gene matches: 5. The germline V gene encodes CDR1 SGHNT and CDR2 YYREEE (reference sequence). The CDR3 loop is CASTLDRGEQYF. The CDR3, as DNA: TGTGCCAGCACCCTAGACAGGGGCGAGCAGTACTTC.